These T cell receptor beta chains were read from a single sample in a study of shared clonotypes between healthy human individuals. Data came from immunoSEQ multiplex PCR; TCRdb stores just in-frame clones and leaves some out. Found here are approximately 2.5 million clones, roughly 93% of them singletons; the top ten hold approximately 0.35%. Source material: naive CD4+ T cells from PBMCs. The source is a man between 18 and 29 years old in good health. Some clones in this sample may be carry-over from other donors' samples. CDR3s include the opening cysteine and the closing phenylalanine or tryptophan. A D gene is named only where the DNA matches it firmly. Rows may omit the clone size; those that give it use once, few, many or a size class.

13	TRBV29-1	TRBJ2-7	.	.	CSVLGLPRYEQYF	TGCAGCGTTCTTGGCCTACCGAGGTACGAGCAGTACTTC
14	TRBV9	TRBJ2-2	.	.	CASSGGLNTGELFF	TGTGCCAGCAGCGGCGGGCTGAACACCGGGGAGCTGTTTTTT
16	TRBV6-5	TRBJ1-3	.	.	CASSYSLGGRGNTIYF	TGTGCCAGCAGTTACTCGTTGGGAGGGCGAGGAAACACCATATATTTT
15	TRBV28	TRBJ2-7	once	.	CASRGAGTIAYEQYF	TGTGCCAGCAGGGGGGCCGGGACAATTGCCTACGAGCAGTACTTC
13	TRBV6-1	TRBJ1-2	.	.	CASTEGFPGGYTF	TGTGCCAGCACGGAAGGATTCCCGGGTGGCTACACCTTC
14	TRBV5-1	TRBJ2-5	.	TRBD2	CASSPGERGETQYF	TGCGCCAGCAGCCCCGGGGAGCGGGGAGAGACCCAGTACTTC
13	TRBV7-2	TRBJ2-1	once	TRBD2	CASRSGRTNEQFF	TGTGCCAGCAGAAGCGGGAGGACCAATGAGCAGTTCTTC
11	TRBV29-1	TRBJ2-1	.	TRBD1	CSVEPGGGQFF	TGCAGCGTTGAGCCAGGGGGCGGGCAGTTCTTC
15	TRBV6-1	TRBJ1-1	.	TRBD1	CASRKGTAGIEEAFF	TGTGCCAGCAGAAAAGGGACAGCGGGGATAGAGGAAGCTTTCTTT
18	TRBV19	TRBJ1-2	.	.	CASTRGGHSEFANYGYTF	TGTGCCAGTACCCGAGGCGGACACAGTGAATTCGCTAACTATGGCTACACCTTC
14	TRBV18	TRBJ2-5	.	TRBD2	CASSPAGGRETQYF	TGTGCCAGCTCACCCGCCGGGGGGAGAGAGACCCAGTACTTC
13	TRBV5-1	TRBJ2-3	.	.	CASSSGSTDTQYF	TGCGCCAGCAGCTCAGGTAGCACAGATACGCAGTATTTT
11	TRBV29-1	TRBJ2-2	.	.	CSVEIIRELFF	TGCAGCGTTGAAATAATCCGGGAGCTGTTTTTT
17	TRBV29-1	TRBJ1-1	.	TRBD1	CSVYRTGVSGRGTEAFF	TGCAGCGTTTATCGGACAGGGGTGAGCGGGAGAGGCACTGAAGCTTTCTTT
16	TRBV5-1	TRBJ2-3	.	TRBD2	CASSLGTSGSQVTQYF	TGCGCCAGCAGCTTGGGTACTAGCGGGAGCCAAGTCACGCAGTATTTT
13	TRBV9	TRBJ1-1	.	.	CASSVQLNTEAFF	TGTGCCAGCAGCGTTCAGTTGAACACTGAAGCTTTCTTT
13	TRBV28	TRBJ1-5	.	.	CATRRGAHQPQHF	TGTGCCACCAGACGGGGGGCCCATCAGCCCCAGCATTTT
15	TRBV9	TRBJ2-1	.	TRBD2	CASSVEGGRGYEQFF	TGTGCCAGCAGCGTAGAGGGCGGGAGGGGCTATGAGCAGTTCTTC
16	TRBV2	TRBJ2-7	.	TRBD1	CASSIRGTGGTGEQYF	TGTGCCAGCAGTATTCGCGGGACAGGGGGAACAGGGGAGCAGTACTTC
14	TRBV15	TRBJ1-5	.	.	CATSRGQINQPQHF	TGTGCCACCAGCAGAGGACAAATCAATCAGCCCCAGCATTTT
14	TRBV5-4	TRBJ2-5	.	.	CASSFATNQETQYF	TGTGCCAGCAGCTTTGCAACTAATCAAGAGACCCAGTACTTC
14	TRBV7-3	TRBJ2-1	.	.	CASSLAGPYNEQFF	TGTGCCAGCAGCTTAGCGGGGCCCTACAATGAGCAGTTCTTC
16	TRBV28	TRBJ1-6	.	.	CASTSTGSSYNSPLHF	TGTGCCAGCACGAGTACAGGGAGCTCCTATAATTCACCCCTCCACTTT
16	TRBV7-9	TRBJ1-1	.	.	CASNQLRGPRNTEAFF	TGTGCCAGCAACCAACTCAGGGGCCCCCGGAACACTGAAGCTTTCTTT
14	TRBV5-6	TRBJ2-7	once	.	CASSLGRGQYEQYF	TGTGCCAGCAGCTTGGGGAGGGGGCAGTACGAGCAGTACTTC
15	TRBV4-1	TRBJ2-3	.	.	CASSQRETGTDTQYF	TGCGCCAGCAGCCAAAGAGAGACTGGCACAGATACGCAGTATTTT